The entry below gives a single TCR beta chain sequence along with its context. Its antigen is unknown. This sample is part of a study of T cells after posttransplantation cyclophosphamide. Study observations and caveats: Later blood repertoires were often dominated by clones from the donor CD8+ memory compartment. TRB overlap between skin or GI tissue T cells and blood was limited. TRB clonality was highly associated with recipient CMV seropositivity and reactivation.

Germline lookup yields CDR1 LGHNA and CDR2 YNFKEQ. Between the trimmed V and J ends, which lost 2 bases and 3 bases, there was a span of 17 bases. CDR3 size: 17 residues. Busulfan-fludarabine conditioning, marrow transplant, and cyclophosphamide on days +3 and +4 were administered. The table came from immunoSEQ multiplex PCR; TCRdb's copy has only in-frame clones and leaves some out. This sample has over 2,500 clones, with roughly 80% found just once. This chain links TRBV4-2 with TRBJ1-3; D might be TRBD1 (6 bases). The sequences come from PBMCs, collected about 190 days after allogeneic stem cell transplant with posttransplant cyclophosphamide. This TCR was recovered from a male patient over 55 who received an allogeneic stem cell transplant from a related donor and was CMV-positive. Certain T cells may be donor cells from the graft. The CDR3: CASSQFGAGAGGNTIYF. The CDR3 DNA is TGTGCCAGCAGCCAATTCGGGGCGGGGGCTGGTGGAAACACCATATATTTT.